This T cell receptor (beta chain) came from a study of identifying expanded T cells in peripheral blood. Using immunoSEQ multiplex PCR, the repertoire was profiled, and TCRdb retains in-frame clones only, with some absent. The sample has around 94,000 clones; 70% to 90% are singletons. Study-wide points: Across healthy donors, higher total template counts meant significantly greater approximately two-week count variance.

The CDR3 spans 14 residues. The germline V gene encodes CDR1 MNHEY and CDR2 SMNVEV (reference sequence). Trimming took 6 bases from V and 7 from J; bases not matched to a gene: 9. In the case of this clone: Its target is not known.

The chain combines TRBV27 with TRBJ2-7, with TRBD1 matching over 10 bases. This sequence was found in a person aged 18-70 years in good health. Sequencing was carried out using blood. The CDR3 DNA is TGTGCCAGCAGCGACGACAGGGGGCCTCGGGAGCAGTACTTC. It specifies CASSDDRGPREQYF.